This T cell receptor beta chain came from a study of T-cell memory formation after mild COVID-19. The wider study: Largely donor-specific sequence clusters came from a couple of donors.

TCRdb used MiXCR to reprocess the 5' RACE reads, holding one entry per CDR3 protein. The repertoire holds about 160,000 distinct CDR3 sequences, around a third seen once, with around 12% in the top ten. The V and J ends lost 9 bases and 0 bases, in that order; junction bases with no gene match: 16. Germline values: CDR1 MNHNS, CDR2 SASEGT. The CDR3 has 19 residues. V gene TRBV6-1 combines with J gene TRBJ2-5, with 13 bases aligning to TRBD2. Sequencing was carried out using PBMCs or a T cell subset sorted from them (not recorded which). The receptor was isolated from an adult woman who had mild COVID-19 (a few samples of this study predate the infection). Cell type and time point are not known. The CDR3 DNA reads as TGTGCCAGTACTGGAGCGGGGACTAGCGGGGAACCGTACCAAGAGACCCAGTACTTC. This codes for CASTGAGTSGEPYQETQYF.